This T cell receptor (beta chain) is from a study of cytomegalovirus exposure and HLA in healthy donors (TCRdb year 2017). As for the study more broadly: The roughly 670 repertoires of the first cohort and the roughly 120 validation repertoires were produced on the same platform, according to a later analysis. The study aimed to test whether signatures of past pathogen exposure could be identified by cataloging public T cell receptors. Along with the approximately 700-subject first cohort, a separate validation cohort of over a hundred different subjects was used. High-throughput TCR immunosequencing, statistical association of individual TCRs with disease status, and machine learning were combined to predict cytomegalovirus infection status.

This clone has a single count. It lacks a known antigen. No base qualities exist here, and no much larger clone lies one base off it. Taken from the germline V gene (reference sequence), the CDR1 and CDR2 loops are MNHEY and SMNVEV. V is shortened by 4 bases, J by 2 bases, and the region joining them spans 24 bases. The CDR3 holds 18 amino acids from the cysteine to the phenylalanine. The sequence is cut down to CDR3 DNA, 54 bases in frame from base 1. The library relied on the immunoSEQ multiplex PCR assay. Per the original workflow: A statistical classification framework was built to diagnose cytomegalovirus status from the catalog of TCR beta chain sequences. The table was pulled from immuneACCESS by TCRdb, which kept in-frame rearrangements only. Such tables lose some clones; where checked, under half of the loss comes from unresolved V genes, and the rest has no known cause. That table gives V, J and clone size, and the DNA gave D and trimming. Within this sample are more than 20,000 clones, with about 97% of them counted one time only. The ten largest clones add up to 8.5% to 10% of the sample.

General conclusions and limits of the study: Cytomegalovirus status was reported to be diagnosed by the classifier with high specificity and sensitivity in both the original and validation cohorts. It was suggested by the authors that the approach could potentially be generalized to other disease states and immunological phenotypes. The validation cohort had no HLA typing available for a later analysis, so co-occurrence within that cohort was assessed over all 130 or so repertoires. In vitro tests confirmed that three of the cytomegalovirus-associated TCR beta chains recognize cytomegalovirus antigens. Most TCR sequences were seen in very few donors, while some public TCRs were found in many individuals. A later analysis found that TCRs clustered in the first cohort also tended to co-occur in the 120 or so validation repertoires, with about 94% of cluster scores above 0. The study listed 150 to 200 TCR beta chains as associated with cytomegalovirus.

Donors formed part of the validation cohort, which comprised 120 subjects and was distinct from the first cohort of 666 subjects. The material sequenced was PBMCs. The chain employs TRBV27 and TRBJ2-7; TRBD2 is possibly the D segment (8 matching bases). The receptor was isolated from a man younger than 45 in good health and CMV-seropositive. The nucleotide sequence is TGTGCCAGCAGTTCCCCCAGGGGGACTAGGGGACCTACCTACGAGCAGTACTTC. It is translated as CASSSPRGTRGPTYEQYF.